The 18 T cell receptor beta chains presented below share a single source sample, sequenced in a study of blood T cell repertoires in COVID-19. Produced via immunoSEQ multiplex PCR; TCRdb's table is partial and in-frame only. The table records tens of thousands of clones, roughly 90% of them present only once. Specimen: peripheral blood. These TCRs come from a human donor in a cohort sampled during active COVID-19.

The gene calls are TRBV7-2 and TRBJ2-5, with no clear D. Trimming took 1 base from V and 5 from J, leaving 5 bases between them. The CDR3 contains 12 residues. The germline CDR1 and CDR2 sequences are SGHTA and FQGNSA. The CDR3 sequence is CASSLGRETQYF. The CDR3 bases are TGTGCCAGCAGCTTAGGGCGGGAGACCCAGTACTTC.

The chain combines TRBV5-1 with TRBJ2-1; 12 bases align to TRBD2. With 3 bases clipped from V and 9 bases from J, the junction kept 7 bases outside the gene matches. This CDR3 region has 15 residues. CDR1 is SGHRS and CDR2 is YFSETQ in the germline V gene. CDR3 DNA sequence: TGCGCCAGCAGCTCGGGACTAGCGGGTAATGGTGAGCAGTTCTTC. This encodes CASSSGLAGNGEQFF.

V gene TRBV28 combines with J gene TRBJ1-2; D is undetermined. There are 12 residues in the CDR3. The V end lost 6 bases, the J end lost 8 bases, and 13 bases lay between the germline ends. Per the germline V gene, CDR1 is MDHEN and CDR2 is SYDVKM. The CDR3 sequence: CASSLAEEGYTF. The DNA for the CDR3 is TGTGCCAGCAGCCTCGCCGAGGAGGGCTACACCTTC.

The V and J genes are TRBV19 and TRBJ1-1, with TRBD1 identical over 8 bases. The CDR3 sequence is 13 residues long. Trimming took 8 bases from V and 0 from J; bases not matched to a gene: 2. Germline assignment: CDR1 LNHDA and CDR2 SQIVND (reference sequence). In DNA, the CDR3 is TGTGCCAGTTCGGACAGGGTGAACACTGAAGCTTTCTTT. Protein sequence: CASSDRVNTEAFF.

V usage is TRBV28 and J usage is TRBJ1-6; TRBD1 is a possible D gene (6 bases). CDR3 length equals 14 residues. Germline V gives CDR1 MDHEN, CDR2 SYDVKM. V was shortened by 6 bases and J by 7 bases, with 13 bases between the two germline ends. The CDR3 sequence: CASSPGQGNSPLHF. CDR3 sequence (DNA): TGTGCCAGCAGCCCTGGCCAGGGGAATTCACCCCTCCACTTT. Variable domain in full (rest from reference TRBV28 and TRBJ1-6): DVKVTQSSRYLVKRTGEKVFLECVQDMDHENMFWYRQDPGLGLRLIYFSYDVKMKEKGDIPEGYSVSREKKERFSLILESASTNQTSMYLCASSPGQGNSPLHFGNGTRLTVT.

The V and J genes are TRBV30 and TRBJ2-7; 12 nucleotides align to TRBD2. This CDR3 contains 18 residues. J lost 1 base, V lost 3 bases, and 13 bases had no gene match. Germline CDR1 is GTSNPN and CDR2 is SVGIG (reference sequence). The CDR3 nucleotides read TGTGCCTGGAGAGTTTCTGGACTAGCGGGGCGAATTTCCTACGAGCAGTACTTC. Encoded protein: CAWRVSGLAGRISYEQYF.

The chain is built from TRBV30 and TRBJ1-6; the D is unclear. Germline CDR1 reads GTSNPN; CDR2 reads SVGIG (reference sequence). V was trimmed by 2 bases and J by 9 bases, leaving 11 bases between them. The CDR3 is 13 amino acids. CDR3 sequence: CAWSQVPGSPLHF. Here the CDR3 DNA reads TGTGCCTGGAGTCAAGTTCCCGGTTCACCCCTCCACTTT. The full variable domain, rest sourced from reference TRBV30 and TRBJ1-6, is SQTIHQWPATLVQPVGSPLSLECTVEGTSNPNLYWYRQAAGRGLQLLFYSVGIGQISSEVPQNLSASRPQDRQFILSSKKLLLSDSGFYLCAWSQVPGSPLHFGNGTRLTVT.

This clone was counted a single time. The V and J genes are TRBV9 and TRBJ2-3; 8 nucleotides align to TRBD2. The CDR3 is made up of 15 amino acids. CDR1 and CDR2 from the germline V gene are SGDLS and YYNGEE. V gave up 3 bases and J gave up 1 base; unmatched junction bases: 4. The CDR3 nucleotides are TGTGCCAGCAGCGGGATAGCGGGACGCACAGATACGCAGTATTTT. It codes for CASSGIAGRTDTQYF.

This clone was recorded a few times. CDR3 amino acids: CASTPLAGALQFF. The CDR3 bases are TGTGCCAGTACCCCTCTAGCGGGGGCCCTGCAGTTCTTC. The chain has TRBV19 and TRBJ2-1; 10 nucleotides agree with TRBD2. There are 13 residues in the CDR3. Germline V gives CDR1 LNHDA, CDR2 SQIVND (reference sequence). Trimming cost V 7 bases and J 12 bases; bases outside gene matches: 9. Full variable domain (missing parts from reference TRBV19 and TRBJ2-1): DGGITQSPKYLFRKEGQNVTLSCEQNLNHDAMYWYRQDPGQGLRLIYYSQIVNDFQKGDIAEGYSVSREKKESFPLTVTSAQKNPTAFYLCASTPLAGALQFFGPGTRLTVL.

The V call is TRBV28, the J call TRBJ1-1, with D perhaps TRBD1 (6 bases). CDR1 MDHEN and CDR2 SYDVKM come from the germline V gene. The CDR3 is 14 residues long. V lost 2 bases and J 1 base, leaving 8 bases between the germline ends. Here the CDR3 DNA reads TGTGCCAGCAGTTTAACAGGGAGGAACACTGAAGCTTTCTTT. Amino acid sequence: CASSLTGRNTEAFF.

This chain links TRBV9 with TRBJ2-5; a possible D gene is TRBD2 (6 bases). The CDR3 consists of 17 residues. V lost 4 bases and J 2 bases, leaving 21 bases between the germline ends. Germline CDR1 is SGDLS and CDR2 is YYNGEE. The DNA for the CDR3 is TGTGCCAGCAGCCCTCATGGGGCGGGGCGCCTACAAGAGACCCAGTACTTC. Translating it yields CASSPHGAGRLQETQYF.

The chain recombines TRBV9 with TRBJ2-7; 13 nucleotides match TRBD2. Germline CDR1 reads SGDLS; CDR2 reads YYNGEE. V was clipped by 3 bases and J by 2 bases; unmatched bases: 5. The CDR3 is made up of 16 amino acids. In DNA form, the CDR3 reads TGTGCCAGCAGCGCTGGACTAGCGGGAGTAACCTACGAGCAGTACTTC. It yields the protein CASSAGLAGVTYEQYF.

J is TRBJ2-1 and V is TRBV27; TRBD2 agrees at 12 bases. This CDR3 has 18 amino acids. Germline loops: CDR1 MNHEY, CDR2 SMNVEV (reference sequence). Losses at the gene ends were 5 bases for V and 3 bases for J; bases not matched to a gene: 11. The CDR3 spells CASSLFSTSGGSYNEQFF. The CDR3 DNA follows: TGTGCCAGCAGTCTATTTTCGACTAGCGGGGGCAGCTACAATGAGCAGTTCTTC.

The chain carries TRBV30 and TRBJ2-3; D is undetermined. V was trimmed by 0 bases and J by 0 bases, leaving 4 bases between them. This CDR3 is 13 amino acids long. CDR1 is GTSNPN and CDR2 is SVGIG in the germline V gene (reference sequence). The CDR3 loop reads CAWSVHSTDTQYF. CDR3 in DNA: TGTGCCTGGAGTGTACACAGCACAGATACGCAGTATTTT.

The genes are TRBV18 and TRBJ1-5; D is undetermined. The CDR3 is 14 residues long. V lost 5 bases to trimming and J lost 1 base, with 9 bases between them. Germline V gene lookup returns CDR1 KGHSH and CDR2 LQKENI. CDR3 sequence: CASSSTGSNQPQHF. In nucleotides, the CDR3 is TGTGCCAGCTCATCAACGGGGAGCAATCAGCCCCAGCATTTT.

The V gene is TRBV7-2, the J gene TRBJ2-3; the match to TRBD2 covers 8 bases. Germline V gene sequence: CDR1 SGHTA, CDR2 FQGNSA. V dropped 0 bases and J dropped 1; count of bases not matched to a gene: 6. There are 17 residues in the CDR3. CDR3 DNA: TGTGCCAGCAGCTTAGCGTTTAAAGCGGGGGGCACAGATACGCAGTATTTT. Translation gives CASSLAFKAGGTDTQYF.

The V and J genes are TRBV4-1 and TRBJ2-3, with D possibly TRBD1 on 5 matching bases. CDR3 length: 16 residues. The V gene lost 3 bases and the J gene lost 1 base, with 14 bases spanning the gap. Germline loops: CDR1 MGHRA, CDR2 YSYEKL. The CDR3 reads CASSHPPQGRTDTQYF. The CDR3 bases are TGCGCCAGCAGCCACCCCCCCCAGGGCCGCACAGATACGCAGTATTTT.

J is TRBJ1-2 and V is TRBV30; 11 positions agree with TRBD1. V lost 3 bases, J lost 6 bases, and 12 bases stayed unmatched. The CDR3 consists of 16 residues. The germline V gene encodes CDR1 GTSNPN and CDR2 SVGIG (reference sequence). The CDR3 loop is CAWRRLGQGVYDGYTF. Here the CDR3 DNA reads TGTGCCTGGAGGAGGTTGGGACAGGGGGTTTATGATGGCTACACCTTC.